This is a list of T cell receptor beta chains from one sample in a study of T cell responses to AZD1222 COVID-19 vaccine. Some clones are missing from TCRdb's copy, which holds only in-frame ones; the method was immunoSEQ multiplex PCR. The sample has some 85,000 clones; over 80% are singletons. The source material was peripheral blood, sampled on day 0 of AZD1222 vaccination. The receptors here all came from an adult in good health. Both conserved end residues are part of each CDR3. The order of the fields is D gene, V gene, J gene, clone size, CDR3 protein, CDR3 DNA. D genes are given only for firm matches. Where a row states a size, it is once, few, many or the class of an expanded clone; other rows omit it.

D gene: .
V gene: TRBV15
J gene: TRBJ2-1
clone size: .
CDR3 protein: CATSTEPRHEQFF
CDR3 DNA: TGTGCCACCAGCACCGAACCGAGGCATGAGCAGTTCTTC

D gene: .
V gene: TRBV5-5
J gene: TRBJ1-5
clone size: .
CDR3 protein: CASSLAGRGNQPQHF
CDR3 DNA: TGTGCCAGCAGCTTGGCCGGCAGGGGAAATCAGCCCCAGCATTTT

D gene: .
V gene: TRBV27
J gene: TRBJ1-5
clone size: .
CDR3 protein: CASGGGGAYSNQPQHF
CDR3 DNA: TGTGCCAGCGGCGGGGGGGGTGCATATAGCAATCAGCCCCAGCATTTT

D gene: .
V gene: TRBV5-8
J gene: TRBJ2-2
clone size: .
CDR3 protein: CASTPGQGSGELFF
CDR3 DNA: TGTGCCAGCACCCCAGGTCAAGGGTCCGGGGAGCTGTTTTTT

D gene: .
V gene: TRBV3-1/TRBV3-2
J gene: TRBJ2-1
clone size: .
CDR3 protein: CASTSRGGEQFF
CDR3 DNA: TGTGCCAGCACCTCTAGGGGGGGTGAGCAGTTCTTC

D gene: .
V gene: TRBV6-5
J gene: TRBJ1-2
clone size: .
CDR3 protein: CASSYGISGYGYTF
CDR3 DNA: TGTGCCAGCAGTTACGGGATTAGCGGCTATGGCTACACCTTC

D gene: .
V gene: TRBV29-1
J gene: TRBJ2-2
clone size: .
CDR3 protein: CSVEGRTNTGELFF
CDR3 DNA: TGCAGCGTTGAGGGCAGGACGAACACCGGGGAGCTGTTTTTT

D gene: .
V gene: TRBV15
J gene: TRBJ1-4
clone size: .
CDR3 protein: CATSRDKGWDEKLFF
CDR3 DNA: TGTGCCACCAGCAGAGATAAGGGGTGGGATGAAAAACTGTTTTTT

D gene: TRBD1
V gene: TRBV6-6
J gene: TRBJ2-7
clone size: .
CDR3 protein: CASSYPPGQGAPYF
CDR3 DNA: TGTGCCAGCAGTTACCCGCCGGGACAGGGGGCTCCTTACTTC

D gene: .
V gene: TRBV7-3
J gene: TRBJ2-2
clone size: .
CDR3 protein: CASSRAGTGELFF
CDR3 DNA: TGTGCCAGCTCCCGGGCGGGCACCGGGGAGCTGTTTTTT

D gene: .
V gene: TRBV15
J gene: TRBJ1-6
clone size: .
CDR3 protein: CATSRVGQYSNSPLHF
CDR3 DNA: TGTGCCACCAGCAGAGTTGGGCAGTACAGTAATTCACCCCTCCACTTT

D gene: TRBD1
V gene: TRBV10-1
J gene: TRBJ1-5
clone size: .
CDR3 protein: CATSQEDGPGDRNQPQHF
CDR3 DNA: TGCGCCACCTCGCAGGAAGACGGTCCCGGGGACAGGAATCAGCCCCAGCATTTT

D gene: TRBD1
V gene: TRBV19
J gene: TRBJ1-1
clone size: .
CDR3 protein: CASRTGFREAFF
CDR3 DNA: TGTGCCAGTAGGACAGGGTTTCGAGAAGCTTTCTTT

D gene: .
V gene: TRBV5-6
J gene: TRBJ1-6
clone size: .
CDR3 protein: CASRPWGGNSPLHF
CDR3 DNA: TGTGCCAGCAGGCCCTGGGGCGGCAATTCACCCCTCCACTTT

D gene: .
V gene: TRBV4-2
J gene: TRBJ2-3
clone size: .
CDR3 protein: CASSQLGTDTQYF
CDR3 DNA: TGTGCCAGCAGCCAATTAGGCACAGATACGCAGTATTTT

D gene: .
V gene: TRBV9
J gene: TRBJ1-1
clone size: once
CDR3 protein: CASSEDGTNTEAFF
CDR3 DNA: TGTGCCAGCAGCGAGGACGGGACCAACACTGAAGCTTTCTTT

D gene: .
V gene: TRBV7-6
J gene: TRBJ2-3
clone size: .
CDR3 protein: CASTLGGSTDTQYF
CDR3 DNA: TGTGCCAGCACCTTAGGAGGGAGCACAGATACGCAGTATTTT

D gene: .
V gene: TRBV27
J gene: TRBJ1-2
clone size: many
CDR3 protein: CASRLREGTHYGYTF
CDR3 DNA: TGTGCCAGCAGATTACGAGAGGGAACTCACTATGGCTACACCTTC

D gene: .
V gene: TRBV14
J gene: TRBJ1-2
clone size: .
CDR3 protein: CASSPPTGLSGYTF
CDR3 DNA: TGTGCCAGCAGCCCACCCACAGGCTTGAGTGGCTACACCTTC

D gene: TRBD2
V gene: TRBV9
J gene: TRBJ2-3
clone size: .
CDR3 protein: CASSLRTSGVTDTQYF
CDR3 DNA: TGTGCCAGCAGCCTTAGGACTAGCGGGGTCACAGATACGCAGTATTTT

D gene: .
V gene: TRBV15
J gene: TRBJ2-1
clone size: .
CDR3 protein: CASRPNAGAGVNEQFF
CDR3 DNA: TGTGCCAGCAGACCGAATGCGGGGGCGGGCGTCAATGAGCAGTTCTTC

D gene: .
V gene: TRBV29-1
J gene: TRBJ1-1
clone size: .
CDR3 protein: CSVVSQMLTEAFF
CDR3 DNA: TGCAGCGTTGTTAGTCAAATGCTCACTGAAGCTTTCTTT

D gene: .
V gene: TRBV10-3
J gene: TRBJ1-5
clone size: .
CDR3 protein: CAIRKTEDSNQPQHF
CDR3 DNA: TGTGCCATCAGAAAGACAGAAGATAGCAATCAGCCCCAGCATTTT

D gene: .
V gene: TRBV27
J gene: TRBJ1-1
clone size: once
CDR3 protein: CASMRVNTEAFF
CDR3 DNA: TGTGCCAGCATGCGGGTGAACACTGAAGCTTTCTTT

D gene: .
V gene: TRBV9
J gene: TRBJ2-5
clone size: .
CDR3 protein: CASSARTAEEQYF
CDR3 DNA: TGTGCCAGCAGCGCCAGGACAGCCGAAGAGCAGTACTTC

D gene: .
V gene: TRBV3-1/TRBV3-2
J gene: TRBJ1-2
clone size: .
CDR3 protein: CASSQDEVTSGYTF
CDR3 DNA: TGTGCCAGCAGCCAAGATGAGGTGACCTCTGGCTACACCTTC

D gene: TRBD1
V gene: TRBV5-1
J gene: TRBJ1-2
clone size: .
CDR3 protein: CASSLEVRQGAIYGYTF
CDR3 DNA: TGCGCCAGCAGCTTGGAAGTGAGACAGGGGGCGATCTATGGCTACACCTTC

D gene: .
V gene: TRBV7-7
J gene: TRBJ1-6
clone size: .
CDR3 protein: CASSLAPGSPLHF
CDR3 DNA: TGTGCTAGCAGCTTAGCTCCTGGCTCACCCCTCCACTTT

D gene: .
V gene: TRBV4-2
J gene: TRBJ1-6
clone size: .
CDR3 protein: CASSHYTGRRSPLHF
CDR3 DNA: TGTGCCAGCAGCCATTATACGGGCCGGAGGTCACCCCTCCACTTT

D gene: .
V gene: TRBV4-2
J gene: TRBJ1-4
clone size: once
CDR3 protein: CASSQERKGRGDEKLFF
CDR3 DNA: TGTGCCAGCAGCCAAGAACGTAAGGGGAGGGGAGATGAAAAACTGTTTTTT

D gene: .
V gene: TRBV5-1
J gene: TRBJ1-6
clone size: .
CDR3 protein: CASSLAGSNSPLHF
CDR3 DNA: TGCGCCAGCAGCTTGGCAGGGAGTAATTCACCCCTCCACTTT

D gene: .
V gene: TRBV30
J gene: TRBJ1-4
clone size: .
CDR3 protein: CAWSARNFNEKLFF
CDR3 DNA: TGTGCCTGGAGCGCCAGGAACTTTAATGAAAAACTGTTTTTT

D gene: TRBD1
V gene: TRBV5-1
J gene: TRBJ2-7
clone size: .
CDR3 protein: CASSTETGVRPYEQYF
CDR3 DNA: TGCGCCAGCAGCACAGAGACAGGGGTTCGCCCCTACGAGCAGTACTTC

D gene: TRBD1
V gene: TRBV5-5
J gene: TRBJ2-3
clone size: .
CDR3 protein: CASSPGDSGRGQYF
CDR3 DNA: TGTGCCAGCAGCCCAGGGGACAGTGGACGGGGGCAGTATTTT

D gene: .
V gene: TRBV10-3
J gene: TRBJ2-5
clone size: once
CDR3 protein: CAISESGAGLETQYF
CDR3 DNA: TGTGCCATCAGTGAGTCGGGGGCAGGGCTAGAGACCCAGTACTTC

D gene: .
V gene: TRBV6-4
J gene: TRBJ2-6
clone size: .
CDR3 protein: CASSDSQNNVLTF
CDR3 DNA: TGTGCCAGCAGTGACTCGCAGAACAACGTCCTGACTTTC

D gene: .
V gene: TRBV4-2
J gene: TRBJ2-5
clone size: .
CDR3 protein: CASSQVGGLPETQYF
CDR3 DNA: TGTGCCAGCAGCCAAGTCGGGGGGCTTCCAGAGACCCAGTACTTC

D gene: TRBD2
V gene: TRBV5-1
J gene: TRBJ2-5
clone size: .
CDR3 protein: CASSSGGFQETQYF
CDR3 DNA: TGCGCCAGCAGCTCGGGGGGATTCCAAGAGACCCAGTACTTC

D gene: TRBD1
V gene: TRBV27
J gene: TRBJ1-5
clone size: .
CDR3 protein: CASSGMDRGPHYSNQPQHF
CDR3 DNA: TGTGCCAGCAGTGGGATGGACAGGGGGCCGCATTATAGCAATCAGCCCCAGCATTTT

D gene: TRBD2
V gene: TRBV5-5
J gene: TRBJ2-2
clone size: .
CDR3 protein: CASSLGLAVQELFF
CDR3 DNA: TGTGCCAGCAGCTTGGGACTAGCCGTACAGGAGCTGTTTTTT

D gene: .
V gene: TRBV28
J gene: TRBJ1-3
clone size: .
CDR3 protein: CASSPPGLGGNTIYF
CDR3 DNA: TGTGCCAGCAGTCCCCCGGGGCTGGGTGGAAACACCATATATTTT

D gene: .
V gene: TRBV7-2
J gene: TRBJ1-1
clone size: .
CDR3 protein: CASSGSLATEAFF
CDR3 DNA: TGTGCCAGCAGCGGAAGTCTTGCTACTGAAGCTTTCTTT

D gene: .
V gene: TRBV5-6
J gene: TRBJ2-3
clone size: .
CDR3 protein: CASSPGGRDTQYF
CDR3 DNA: TGTGCCAGCAGCCCAGGGGGGAGAGATACGCAGTATTTT

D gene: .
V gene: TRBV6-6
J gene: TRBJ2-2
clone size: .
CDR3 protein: CASSYSFPNTGELFF
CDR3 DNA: TGTGCCAGCAGTTACTCGTTCCCGAACACCGGGGAGCTGTTTTTT

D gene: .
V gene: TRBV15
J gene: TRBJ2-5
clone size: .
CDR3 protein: CATSRRDKPYQETQYF
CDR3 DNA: TGTGCCACCAGCAGGAGAGATAAGCCTTACCAAGAGACCCAGTACTTC

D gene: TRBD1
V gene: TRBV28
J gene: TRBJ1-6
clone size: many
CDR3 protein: CASTTLDRDSYNSPLHF
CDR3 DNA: TGTGCCAGCACTACCCTGGACAGGGACTCCTATAATTCACCCCTCCACTTT

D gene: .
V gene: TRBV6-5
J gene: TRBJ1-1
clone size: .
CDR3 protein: CASRVGSGTEAFF
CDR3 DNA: TGTGCCAGCAGGGTCGGGAGTGGCACTGAAGCTTTCTTT

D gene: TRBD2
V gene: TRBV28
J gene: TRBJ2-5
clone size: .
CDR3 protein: CASTPSGLAGRETQYF
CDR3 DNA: TGTGCCAGCACCCCATCCGGACTAGCGGGTAGGGAGACCCAGTACTTC

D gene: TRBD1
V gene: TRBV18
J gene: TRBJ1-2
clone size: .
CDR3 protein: CASSPFQGVNYGYTF
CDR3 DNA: TGTGCCAGCTCACCTTTCCAGGGGGTTAACTATGGCTACACCTTC

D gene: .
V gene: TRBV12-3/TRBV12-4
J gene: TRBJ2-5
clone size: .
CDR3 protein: CASSFNRQETQYF
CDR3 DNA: TGTGCCAGCAGTTTTAACCGTCAAGAGACCCAGTACTTC

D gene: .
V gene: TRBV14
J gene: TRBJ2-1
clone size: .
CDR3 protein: CASSLQGPCNEQFF
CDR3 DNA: TGTGCCAGCAGCCTGCAGGGGCCGTGCAATGAGCAGTTCTTC

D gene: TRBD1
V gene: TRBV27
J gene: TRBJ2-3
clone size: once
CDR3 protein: CASSEGQLITDTQYF
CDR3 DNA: TGTGCCAGCAGTGAGGGACAGCTGATCACAGATACGCAGTATTTT

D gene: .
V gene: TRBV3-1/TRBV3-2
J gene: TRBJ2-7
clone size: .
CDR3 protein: CASSHSRGFSYEQYF
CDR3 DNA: TGTGCCAGCAGCCACTCTCGGGGGTTTTCGTACGAGCAGTACTTC

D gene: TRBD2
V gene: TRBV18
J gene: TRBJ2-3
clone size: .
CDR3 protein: CASRGLASTDTQYF
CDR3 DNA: TGTGCCAGCCGTGGACTAGCGAGCACAGATACGCAGTATTTT

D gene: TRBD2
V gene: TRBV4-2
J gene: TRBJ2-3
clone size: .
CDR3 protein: CASSQAGGPADTQYF
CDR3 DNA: TGTGCCAGCAGCCAAGCGGGGGGGCCCGCAGATACGCAGTATTTT

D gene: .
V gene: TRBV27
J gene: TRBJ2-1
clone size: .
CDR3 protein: CASSPLRAWGRRDYNEQFF
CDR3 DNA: TGTGCCAGCAGTCCGCTCCGGGCCTGGGGGAGACGGGATTACAATGAGCAGTTCTTC

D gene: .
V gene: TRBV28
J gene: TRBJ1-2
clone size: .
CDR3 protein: CASTPWDGAYGYTF
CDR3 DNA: TGTGCCAGCACCCCGTGGGACGGGGCCTATGGCTACACCTTC

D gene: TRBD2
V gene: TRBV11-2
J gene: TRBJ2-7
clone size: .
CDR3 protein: CASSSGVAGGIYEQYF
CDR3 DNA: TGTGCCAGCAGCTCAGGAGTAGCGGGAGGAATCTACGAGCAGTACTTC

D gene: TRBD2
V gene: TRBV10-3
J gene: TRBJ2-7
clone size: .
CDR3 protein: CAISESSGGTYEQYF
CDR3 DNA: TGTGCCATCAGTGAGTCGAGCGGGGGAACTTACGAGCAGTACTTC